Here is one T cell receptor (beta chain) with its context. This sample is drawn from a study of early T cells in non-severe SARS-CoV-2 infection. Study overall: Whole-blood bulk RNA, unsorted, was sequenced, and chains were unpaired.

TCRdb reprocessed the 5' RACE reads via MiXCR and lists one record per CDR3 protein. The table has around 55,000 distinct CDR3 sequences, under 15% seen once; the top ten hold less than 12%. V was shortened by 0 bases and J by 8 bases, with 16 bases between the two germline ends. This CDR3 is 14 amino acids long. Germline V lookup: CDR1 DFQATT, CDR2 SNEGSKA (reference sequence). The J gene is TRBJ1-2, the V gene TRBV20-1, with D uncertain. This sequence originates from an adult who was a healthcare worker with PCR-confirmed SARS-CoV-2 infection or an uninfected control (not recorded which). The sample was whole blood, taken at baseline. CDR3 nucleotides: TGCAGTGCTAGAGAAGGAGGGAGGGTAAAAGGCTACACCTTC. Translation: CSAREGGRVKGYTF.